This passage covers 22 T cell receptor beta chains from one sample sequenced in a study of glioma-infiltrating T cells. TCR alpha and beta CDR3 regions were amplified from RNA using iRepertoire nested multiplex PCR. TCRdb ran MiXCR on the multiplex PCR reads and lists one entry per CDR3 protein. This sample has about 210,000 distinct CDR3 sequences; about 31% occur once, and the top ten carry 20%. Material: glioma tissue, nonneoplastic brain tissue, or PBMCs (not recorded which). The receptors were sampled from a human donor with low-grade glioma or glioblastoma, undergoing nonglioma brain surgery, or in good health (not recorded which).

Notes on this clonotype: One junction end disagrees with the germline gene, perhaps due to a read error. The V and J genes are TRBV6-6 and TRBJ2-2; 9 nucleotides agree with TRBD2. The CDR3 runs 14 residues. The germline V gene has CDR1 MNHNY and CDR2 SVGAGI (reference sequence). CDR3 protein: CDSRRLAVPWELFF. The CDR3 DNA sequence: TGTGACAGCAGAAGACTAGCGGTTCCGTGGGAGCTGTTTTTT.

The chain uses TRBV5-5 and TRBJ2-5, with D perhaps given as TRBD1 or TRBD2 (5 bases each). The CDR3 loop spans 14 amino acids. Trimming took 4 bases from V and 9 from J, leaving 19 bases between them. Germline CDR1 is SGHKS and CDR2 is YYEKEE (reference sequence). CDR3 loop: CASSLKTKQEAQYF. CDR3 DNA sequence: TGTGCCAGCAGCCTTAAGACTAAACAGGAGGCCCAGTACTTC. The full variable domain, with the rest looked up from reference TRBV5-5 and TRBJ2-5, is DAGVTQSPTHLIKTRGQQVTLRCSPISGHKSVSWYQQVLGQGPQFIFQYYEKEERGRGNFPDRFSARQFPNYSSELNVNALLLGDSALYLCASSLKTKQEAQYFGPGTRLLVL.

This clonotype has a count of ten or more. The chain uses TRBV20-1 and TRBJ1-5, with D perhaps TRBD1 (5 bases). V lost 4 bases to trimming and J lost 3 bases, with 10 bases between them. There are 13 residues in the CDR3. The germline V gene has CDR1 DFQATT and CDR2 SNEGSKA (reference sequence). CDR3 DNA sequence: TGCAGTGCTACTCCAGGGAACAATCAGCCCCAGCATTTT. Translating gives CSATPGNNQPQHF.

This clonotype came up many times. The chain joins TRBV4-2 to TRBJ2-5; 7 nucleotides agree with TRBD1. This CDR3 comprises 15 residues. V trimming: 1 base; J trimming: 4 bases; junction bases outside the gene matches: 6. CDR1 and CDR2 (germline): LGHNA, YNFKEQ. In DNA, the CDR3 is TGTGCCAGCAGCCAAGGGGAAGACAGGGCAGAGACCCAGTACTTC. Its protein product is CASSQGEDRAETQYF.

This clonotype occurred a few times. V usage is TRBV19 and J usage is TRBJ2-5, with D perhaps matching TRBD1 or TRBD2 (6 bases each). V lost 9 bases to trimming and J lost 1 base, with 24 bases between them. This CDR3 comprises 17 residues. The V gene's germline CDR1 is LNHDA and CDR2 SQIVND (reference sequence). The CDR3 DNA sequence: TGTGCCAGCGCGGACAGACCCCTAGCGCGAAGCCAAGAGACCCAGTACTTC. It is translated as CASADRPLARSQETQYF.

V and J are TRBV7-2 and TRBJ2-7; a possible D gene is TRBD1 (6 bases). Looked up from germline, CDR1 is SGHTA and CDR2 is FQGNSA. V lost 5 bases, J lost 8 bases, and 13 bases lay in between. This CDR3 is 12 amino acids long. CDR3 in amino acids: CASSGTGYKQYF. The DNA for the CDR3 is TGTGCCAGCAGCGGAACAGGGTACAAGCAGTACTTC.

CDR3 sequence (DNA): TGTGCCAGCAGCCTAAGCCCGAGCACTGAAGCTTTCTTT. This gives the protein CASSLSPSTEAFF. This chain links TRBV7-8 with TRBJ1-1; D is unclear. CDR3 length: 13 residues. Per the germline V gene, CDR1 is SGHVS and CDR2 is FQNEAQ. Trimming left V 5 bases short and J 4 bases short, with 11 bases between.

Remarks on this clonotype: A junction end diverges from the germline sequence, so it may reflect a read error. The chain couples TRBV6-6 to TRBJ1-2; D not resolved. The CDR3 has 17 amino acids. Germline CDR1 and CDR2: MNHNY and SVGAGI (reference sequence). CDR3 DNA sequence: TGTGTCAGCAGTTATTTAGTAGGCGGGCAAGGGCTTTATGGCTACACCTTC. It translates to CVSSYLVGGQGLYGYTF.

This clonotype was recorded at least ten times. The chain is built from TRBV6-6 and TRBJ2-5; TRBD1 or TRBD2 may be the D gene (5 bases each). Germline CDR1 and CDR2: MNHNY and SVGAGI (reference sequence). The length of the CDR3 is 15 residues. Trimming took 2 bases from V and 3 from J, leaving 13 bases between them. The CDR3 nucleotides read TGTGCCAGCAGTTACCCGATGGGACGGGAAGAGACCCAGTACTTC. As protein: CASSYPMGREETQYF.

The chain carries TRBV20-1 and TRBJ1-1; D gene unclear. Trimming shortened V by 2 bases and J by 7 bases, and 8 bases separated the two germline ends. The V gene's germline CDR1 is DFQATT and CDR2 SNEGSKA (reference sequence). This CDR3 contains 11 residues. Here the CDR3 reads CSARSFIEAFF. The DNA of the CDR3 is TGCAGTGCTAGATCTTTCATTGAAGCTTTCTTT.

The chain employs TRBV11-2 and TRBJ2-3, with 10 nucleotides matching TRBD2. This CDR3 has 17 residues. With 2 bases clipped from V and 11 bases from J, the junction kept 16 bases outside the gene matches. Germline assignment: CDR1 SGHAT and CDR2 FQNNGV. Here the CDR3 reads CASSLRLRSGRAFMQYF. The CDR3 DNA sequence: TGTGCCAGCAGCTTACGTTTGCGGAGCGGGAGGGCGTTCATGCAGTATTTT.

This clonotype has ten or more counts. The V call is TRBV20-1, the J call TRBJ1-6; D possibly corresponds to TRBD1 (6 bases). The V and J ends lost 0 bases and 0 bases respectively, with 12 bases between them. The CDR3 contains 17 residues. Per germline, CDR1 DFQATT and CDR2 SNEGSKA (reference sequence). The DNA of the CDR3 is TGCAGTGCTAGAGATTTAGGGGGAAGCTCCTATAATTCACCCCTCCACTTT. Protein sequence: CSARDLGGSSYNSPLHF.

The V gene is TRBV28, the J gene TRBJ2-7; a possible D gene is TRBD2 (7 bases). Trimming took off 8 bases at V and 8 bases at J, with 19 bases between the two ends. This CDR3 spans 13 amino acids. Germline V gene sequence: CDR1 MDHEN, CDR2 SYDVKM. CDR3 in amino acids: CASGLGGGLKQYF. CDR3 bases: TGTGCCAGCGGCTTGGGGGGGGGCCTCAAGCAGTACTTC.

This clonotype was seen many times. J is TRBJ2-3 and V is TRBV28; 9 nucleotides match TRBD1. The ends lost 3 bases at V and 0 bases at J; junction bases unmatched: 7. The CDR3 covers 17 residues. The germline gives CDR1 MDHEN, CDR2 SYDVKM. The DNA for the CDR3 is TGTGCCAGCAGTTTTTGGACCGGGACAGGGAGCACAGATACGCAGTATTTT. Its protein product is CASSFWTGTGSTDTQYF. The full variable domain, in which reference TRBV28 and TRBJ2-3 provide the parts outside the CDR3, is DVKVTQSSRYLVKRTGEKVFLECVQDMDHENMFWYRQDPGLGLRLIYFSYDVKMKEKGDIPEGYSVSREKKERFSLILESASTNQTSMYLCASSFWTGTGSTDTQYFGPGTRLTVL.

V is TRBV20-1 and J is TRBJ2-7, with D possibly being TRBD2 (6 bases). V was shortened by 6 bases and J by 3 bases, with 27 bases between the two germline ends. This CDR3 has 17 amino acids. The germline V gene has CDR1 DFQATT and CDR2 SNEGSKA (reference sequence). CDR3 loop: CSAKNAPLGGIGYEQYF. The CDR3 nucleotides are TGCAGTGCGAAAAATGCCCCCCTCGGGGGTATCGGCTACGAGCAGTACTTC.

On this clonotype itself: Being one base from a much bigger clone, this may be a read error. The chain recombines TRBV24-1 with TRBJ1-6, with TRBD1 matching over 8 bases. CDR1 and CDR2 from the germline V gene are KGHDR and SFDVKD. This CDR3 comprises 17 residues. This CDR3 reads CATSDPHPGQDNSPLNF. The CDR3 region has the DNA TGTGCCACCAGTGATCCTCACCCGGGACAGGATAATTCACCCCTCAACTTT.

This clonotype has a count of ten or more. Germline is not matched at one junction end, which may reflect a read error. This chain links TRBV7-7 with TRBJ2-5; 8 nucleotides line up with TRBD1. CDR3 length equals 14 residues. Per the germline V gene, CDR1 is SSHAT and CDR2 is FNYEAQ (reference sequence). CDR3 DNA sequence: TGTGCTAGCAGCCCGGGGACAGGCCAAGAGACCCAGTACTTC. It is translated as CASSPGTGQETQYF. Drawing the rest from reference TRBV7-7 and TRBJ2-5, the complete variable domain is GAGVSQSPRYKVTKRGQDVTLRCDPISSHATLYWYQQALGQGPEFLTYFNYEAQPDKSGLPSDRFSAERPEGSISTLTIQRTEQRDSAMYRCASSPGTGQETQYFGPGTRLLVL.

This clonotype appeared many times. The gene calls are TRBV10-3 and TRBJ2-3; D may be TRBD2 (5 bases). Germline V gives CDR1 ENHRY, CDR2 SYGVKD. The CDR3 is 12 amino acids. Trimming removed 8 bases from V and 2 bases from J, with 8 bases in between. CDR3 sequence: CAIGGFTDTQYF. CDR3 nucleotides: TGTGCCATCGGAGGTTTCACAGATACGCAGTATTTT.

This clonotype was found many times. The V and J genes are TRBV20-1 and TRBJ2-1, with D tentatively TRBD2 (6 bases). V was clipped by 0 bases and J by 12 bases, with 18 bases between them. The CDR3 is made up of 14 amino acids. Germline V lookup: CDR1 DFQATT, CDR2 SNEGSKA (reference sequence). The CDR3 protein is CSARDPGTPWVQFF. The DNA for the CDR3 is TGCAGTGCTAGAGATCCCGGGACTCCCTGGGTGCAGTTCTTC.

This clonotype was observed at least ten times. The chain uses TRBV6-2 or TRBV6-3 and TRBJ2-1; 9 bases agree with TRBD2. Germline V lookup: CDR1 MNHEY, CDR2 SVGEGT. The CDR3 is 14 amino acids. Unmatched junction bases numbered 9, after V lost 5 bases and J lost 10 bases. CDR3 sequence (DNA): TGTGCCAGCAGTATGGGCGGGAGGGCCCGGGAGCAGTTCTTC. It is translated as CASSMGGRAREQFF.

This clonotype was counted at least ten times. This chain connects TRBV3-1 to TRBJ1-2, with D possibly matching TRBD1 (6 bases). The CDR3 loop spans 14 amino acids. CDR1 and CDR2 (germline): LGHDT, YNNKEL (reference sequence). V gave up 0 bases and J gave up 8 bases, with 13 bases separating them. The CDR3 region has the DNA TGTGCCAGCAGCCAAGAGATACAGGGTACCGGCTACACCTTC. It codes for CASSQEIQGTGYTF.

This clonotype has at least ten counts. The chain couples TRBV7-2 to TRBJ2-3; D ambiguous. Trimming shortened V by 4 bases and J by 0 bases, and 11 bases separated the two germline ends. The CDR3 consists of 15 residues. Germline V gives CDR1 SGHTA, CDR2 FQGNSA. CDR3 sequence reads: CASSSSTTSTDTQYF. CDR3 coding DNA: TGTGCCAGCAGCTCTTCCACTACTAGCACAGATACGCAGTATTTT.